The rows below give T cell receptor beta chains drawn from one sample of a study of blood T cells in healthy people across ages. TCRdb reprocessed the 5' RACE reads with MiXCR, giving one entry per CDR3 protein. The top ten hold about 13% of the sample, which has roughly 680,000 distinct CDR3 sequences, approximately 52% seen once. Sequenced: blood. The receptors here all came from a woman of 80 years or more in good health. Both conserved end residues are part of each CDR3. The order of the fields is clone size, V gene, D gene, J gene, CDR3 protein, CDR3 DNA. The D gene is left open where the match is weak. Expanded clones get a size class; other rows say once, few or many, or leave the size out.

many,TRBV25-1,-,TRBJ1-2,CASSPLSGGYGYTF,TGTGCCAGCTCGCCCTTGAGCGGAGGGTATGGCTACACCTTC
-,TRBV12-3/TRBV12-4,-,TRBJ2-1,CASSPQRNEQFF,TGTGCCAGCAGTCCCCAGCGCAATGAGCAGTTCTTC
few,TRBV15,-,TRBJ1-5,CATSRVGDQPQHF,TGTGCCACCAGCAGAGTGGGGGATCAGCCCCAGCATTTT
-,TRBV11-2,TRBD1,TRBJ2-7,CASSLGTGPATSEQYF,TGTGCCAGCAGCTTAGGGACAGGACCCGCTACCTCCGAGCAGTACTTC
few,TRBV20-1,-,TRBJ1-6,CSARVAEGSPLHF,TGCAGTGCTAGAGTGGCAGAGGGGTCACCCCTCCACTTT
-,TRBV5-1,TRBD1,TRBJ2-5,CASRDRGLVQETQYF,TGCGCCAGCAGGGACAGGGGGCTTGTACAAGAGACCCAGTACTTC
many,TRBV12-3/TRBV12-4,TRBD2,TRBJ2-7,CASSSTSGLTSYEQYF,TGTGCCAGCAGTTCGACTAGCGGCCTCACCTCCTACGAGCAGTACTTC
-,TRBV27,-,TRBJ2-1,CASSVSSYNKQFF,TGTGCCAGCAGTGTATCGTCCTACAATAAGCAGTTCTTC
once,TRBV4-1,-,TRBJ1-1,CASSQGGQSTEAFF,TGCGCCAGCAGCCAAGGAGGACAGAGCACTGAAGCTTTCTTT
few,TRBV20-1,-,TRBJ1-5,CSARKQSQPQHF,TGCAGTGCTAGAAAGCAGAGCCAGCCCCAGCATTTT
many,TRBV5-1,-,TRBJ2-5,CASSFGPGKETQYF,-
-,TRBV20-1,TRBD1,TRBJ1-5,CSSDQGDGGKPQHF,TGCAGTTCGGATCAGGGGGATGGGGGGAAACCCCAGCATTTT
few,TRBV7-7,TRBD2,TRBJ2-5,CASSYTVSGGETQYF,TGTGCTAGCAGCTATACCGTTAGCGGGGGAGAGACCCAGTACTTC
-,TRBV25-1,-,TRBJ2-1,CASSEFGGRTNEQFF,TGTGCCAGCAGTGAATTCGGAGGGAGAACGAATGAGCAGTTCTTC
many,TRBV18,TRBD2,TRBJ2-5,CASSPRLAGAQETQYF,TGTGCCAGCTCACCTCGGCTAGCGGGGGCCCAAGAGACCCAGTACTTC
-,TRBV3-1,-,TRBJ2-2,CASSQDWKATGELFF,TGTGCCAGCAGCCAAGATTGGAAGGCGACCGGGGAGCTGTTTTTT
many,TRBV29-1,-,TRBJ1-2,CSVEVNYGYTF,TGCAGCGTAGAAGTTAACTATGGCTACACCTTC
-,TRBV6-6,-,TRBJ2-3,CASSWHVRGDTDTQYF,TGTGCCAGCAGTTGGCACGTCCGGGGAGACACAGATACGCAGTATTTT
-,TRBV19,TRBD2,TRBJ2-4,CASSMTSGPIQYF,TGTGCCAGTAGTATGACTAGCGGACCCATTCAGTACTTC
-,TRBV5-6,TRBD1,TRBJ2-5,CASSFATGEYQETQYF,TGTGCCAGCAGCTTCGCGACAGGGGAGTACCAAGAGACCCAGTACTTC
few,TRBV12-3/TRBV12-4,-,TRBJ2-1,CASTDPGGAQFF,TGTGCCAGCACCGATCCTGGGGGAGCTCAGTTCTTC
many,TRBV10-3,-,TRBJ2-7,CAISGRGPRYEQYF,TGTGCCATCAGTGGGCGCGGACCGCGCTACGAGCAGTACTTC
few,TRBV12-3/TRBV12-4,-,TRBJ2-4,CASSLREILAKNIQYF,TGTGCCAGCAGCCTCCGGGAGATACTAGCCAAAAACATTCAGTACTTC
-,TRBV25-1,-,TRBJ2-5,CASSEDGRPRETQYF,TGTGCCAGTAGTGAAGATGGCAGGCCTAGGGAGACCCAGTACTTC
-,TRBV20-1,TRBD1,TRBJ1-2,CSAVKGQGAWGYTF,TGCAGTGCGGTAAAAGGACAGGGGGCTTGGGGCTACACCTTC